This TCR beta chain was captured in a study of blood T cell repertoires in COVID-19. Study details: Acute-phase and convalescent COVID-19 samples originated in the United States, Italy and Spain. From T cells, B-cell-depleted T cells, or PBMCs came the material, which was cDNA or gDNA.

TCRdb keeps only in-frame clones here, not all; method: immunoSEQ multiplex PCR. In the table there are some 270,000 clones, 75% to 90% of which are singletons. Cohorts were determined from participant-reported clinical history. CDR3 length equals 12 residues. CDR1 is SQVTM and CDR2 is ANQGSEA in the germline V gene. J lost 6 bases, V lost 7 bases, and 6 bases had no gene match. The chain is built from TRBV29-1 and TRBJ2-1; 7 nucleotides line up with TRBD2. The receptor comes from a woman in her thirties or forties who had been exposed to COVID-19. Specimen: PBMCs or T cells enriched from blood (not recorded which). CDR3 protein: CSASTSANEQFF. In DNA, the CDR3 is TGCAGCGCCAGTACTAGCGCCAATGAGCAGTTCTTC.